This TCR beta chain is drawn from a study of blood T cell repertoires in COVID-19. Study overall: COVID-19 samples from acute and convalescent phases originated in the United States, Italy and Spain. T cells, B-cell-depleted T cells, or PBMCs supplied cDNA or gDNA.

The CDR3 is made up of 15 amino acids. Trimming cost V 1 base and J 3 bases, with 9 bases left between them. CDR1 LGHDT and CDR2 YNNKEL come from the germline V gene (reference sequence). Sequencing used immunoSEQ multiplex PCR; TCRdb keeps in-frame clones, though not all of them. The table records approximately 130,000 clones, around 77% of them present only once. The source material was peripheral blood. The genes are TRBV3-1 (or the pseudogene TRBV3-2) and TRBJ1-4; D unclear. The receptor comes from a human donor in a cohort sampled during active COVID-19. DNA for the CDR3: TGTGCCAGCAGCCAAGGGGCGAAGGCTAATGAAAAACTGTTTTTT. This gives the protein CASSQGAKANEKLFF.